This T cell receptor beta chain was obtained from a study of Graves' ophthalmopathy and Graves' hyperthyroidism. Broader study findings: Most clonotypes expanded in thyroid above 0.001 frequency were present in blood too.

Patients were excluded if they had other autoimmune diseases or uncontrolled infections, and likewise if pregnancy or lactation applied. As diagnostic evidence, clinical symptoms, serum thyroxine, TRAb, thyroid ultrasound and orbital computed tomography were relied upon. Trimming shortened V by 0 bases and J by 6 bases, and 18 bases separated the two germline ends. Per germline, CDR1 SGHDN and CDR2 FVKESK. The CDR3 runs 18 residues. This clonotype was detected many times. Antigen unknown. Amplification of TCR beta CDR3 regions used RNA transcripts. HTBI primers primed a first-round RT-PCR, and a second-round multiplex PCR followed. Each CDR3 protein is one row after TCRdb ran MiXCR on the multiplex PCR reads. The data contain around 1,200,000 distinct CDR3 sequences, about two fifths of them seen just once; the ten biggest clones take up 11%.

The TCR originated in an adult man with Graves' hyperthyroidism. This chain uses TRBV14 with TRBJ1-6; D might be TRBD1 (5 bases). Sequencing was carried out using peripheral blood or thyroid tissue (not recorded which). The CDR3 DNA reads TGTGCCAGCAGCCAAGATGGTGGCTTTAGACAGCCTAATTCACCCCTCCACTTT. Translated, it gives CASSQDGGFRQPNSPLHF.